This T cell receptor beta chain was sequenced during a study of blood T cells in healthy people across ages. The ends were cut back, 4 bases at V and 8 bases at J, with 17 bases in the middle. The CDR3 contains 14 residues. CDR1 is DFQATT and CDR2 is SNEGSKA in the germline V gene (reference sequence). Primers used in a second PCR of roughly 6 to 11 cycles were a sample-barcoded 5' primer and a J-beta primer mix. From the 5' RACE reads, TCRdb called clonotypes with MiXCR, one entry per CDR3 protein. This sample has about 800,000 distinct CDR3 sequences, with around 25% found just once. Peripheral blood, ten milliliters per donor, was collected. A further study also used this sample, focusing on T cells of mothers and their children.

Sequencing was done on a sample of blood. The genes are TRBV20-1 and TRBJ1-4; D perhaps matches TRBD1 (5 bases). The receptor was derived from a boy younger than 18 in good health. The CDR3 here is CSAIGDPRPEKLFF. The CDR3 DNA reads TGCAGTGCTATAGGGGACCCCCGGCCGGAAAAACTGTTTTTT.